The T cell receptor (beta chain) described here comes from a study of blood T cell repertoires in COVID-19 (dated by TCRdb to 2018 to 2020). Study-level background: Collaborator samples came from the United States, Italy and Spain and covered acute and convalescent phases of COVID-19. The material from the prospective study consisted of cDNA or gDNA derived from T cells, B-cell-depleted T cells, or PBMCs. Subjects who had been exposed to COVID-19, were actively infected with it, or had recovered from it provided the deeply sampled blood TCRbeta repertoires that made up the dataset. The repertoires were released in a freely available public database meant as a resource for research on the immune response to SARS-CoV-2. The samples were drawn from the first 160 participants of the ongoing ImmuneRACE study and from over a thousand subjects provided by 6 global collaborators. The sample metadata nearly always contained a de-identified subject ID, COVID-19 status, age in years and sex. Where HLA class I and class II types were available, the types were taken from metadata supplied by the sample provider, not from assay-based typing. Broader findings and caveats from the paper: The quantity of clinical and demographic metadata differed by source and by participant and was supplied without curation.

With regard to this clone: No cognate antigen has been identified for it. No base quality information exists; no much larger clone differs at one position.

TCRbeta CDR3 regions were amplified from genomic DNA by means of the immunoSEQ Assay, a bias-controlled multiplex PCR. In the original analysis: Nucleated cell counts per sample were estimated from amplification of reference gene primers within the assay. To quantify the absolute abundance of each unique TCRbeta CDR3 rearrangement, sequence reads were collapsed and filtered. Productive Simpson clonality was computed per sample as the square root of Simpson's diversity index over productive rearrangements. The immuneACCESS repertoire file appears here via TCRdb, limited to in-frame rearrangements. These files lack a portion of the clones; in checked studies, under half of the deficit traces to unresolved V genes, and the cause of the others is not known. V, J and clone size reflect that table, while D and trimming were determined from the DNA. Here the sample has 29,000 or so clones; roughly 80% occur a single time. The ten top clones hold approximately 47% of the sample.

Including the terminal cysteine and phenylalanine, the CDR3 comprises 17 residues. Kept here is only the CDR3 DNA, which spans 51 bases and is read in frame from base 1. Germline trimming amounts to 0 bases on V and 6 bases on J, with 6 as the count of junction bases outside the gene matches. As encoded in the germline V gene, CDR1 is SGDLS while CDR2 is YYNGEE. Whole blood was collected in K2EDTA tubes by collaborating institutions according to the institutions' own protocols. Collaborator samples were shipped for TCRbeta analysis as frozen whole blood, isolated PBMCs, or DNA extracted from either sample type.

The sequenced material came from peripheral blood. The sequence was obtained from a woman in her seventies with acute or convalescent COVID-19. The rearrangement joined TRBV9 to TRBJ2-2; 12 central nucleotides agree with TRBD2. The DNA sequence is as follows: TGTGCCAGCAGCGTAGCCCTAGCGGGAGGGCCGGCCGGGGAGCTGTTTTTT. The encoded protein is CASSVALAGGPAGELFF.